The 9 T cell receptor beta chains given below trace back to one sample, sequenced in a study of Graves' ophthalmopathy and Graves' hyperthyroidism. TCR beta CDR3 amplification used RNA transcripts. The first-round RT-PCR employed HTBI primers together with the Qiagen OneStep RT-PCR kit. A multiplex PCR was then performed as the second round. MiXCR was run by TCRdb on the multiplex PCR reads, yielding one entry per CDR3 protein. The sample yields about 400,000 distinct CDR3 sequences, approximately 15% seen once. Material for sequencing was peripheral blood. The receptors were sampled from a young woman with stable Graves' hyperthyroidism.

The J gene is TRBJ1-3, the V gene TRBV27, with D maybe TRBD1 (6 bases). The V gene's germline CDR1 is MNHEY and CDR2 SMNVEV (reference sequence). The CDR3 runs 15 residues. With 6 bases removed from V and 3 bases from J, the gap between germline ends came to 15 bases. The CDR3, as DNA: TGTGCCAGCAGCTACAGGGTAGGATTTGGAAACACCATATATTTT. Its translation: CASSYRVGFGNTIYF.

CDR3 nucleotide sequence: TGCGCCAGCAGCTTGGAACATTTTATGAACACTGAAGCTTTCTTT. Its protein is CASSLEHFMNTEAFF. The chain joins TRBV5-1 to TRBJ1-1, with unresolved D. Germline-derived CDR1 and CDR2 are SGHRS and YFSETQ. The germline V and J ends were trimmed by 0 bases and 0 bases, with 9 bases remaining between them. CDR3 length equals 15 residues.

This clonotype was counted at least ten times. This rearrangement joins TRBV28 to TRBJ1-2; D may be TRBD1 (6 bases). The CDR3 is made up of 14 amino acids. CDR1 MDHEN and CDR2 SYDVKM come from the germline V gene. V lost 7 bases and J lost 4, with 16 bases in between. The CDR3 loop reads CASTWAGQTYGYTF. CDR3 bases: TGTGCCAGCACCTGGGCCGGACAGACCTATGGCTACACCTTC.

At least ten counts were recorded for this clonotype. The chain couples TRBV7-2 to TRBJ1-1; possibly TRBD1 for D (5 bases). Germline-derived CDR1 and CDR2 are SGHTA and FQGNSA. The CDR3 consists of 14 residues. Between the trimmed V and J ends, which lost 6 bases and 1 base, there was a span of 12 bases. CDR3 DNA sequence: TGTGCCAGCAGTCCGGGACGGGCGAACACTGAAGCTTTCTTT. Amino acids: CASSPGRANTEAFF. Variable domain in full (rest from reference TRBV7-2 and TRBJ1-1): GAGVSQSPSNKVTEKGKDVELRCDPISGHTALYWYRQSLGQGLEFLIYFQGNSAPDKSGLPSDRFSAERTGGSVSTLTIQRTQQEDSAVYLCASSPGRANTEAFFGQGTRLTVV.

Ten or more counts support this clonotype. The CDR3 spells CATSDIRDRSNTGELFF. CDR3 DNA: TGTGCCACCAGTGATATCCGGGACAGGTCGAACACCGGGGAGCTGTTTTTT. The chain employs TRBV24-1 and TRBJ2-2; 8 bases are shared with TRBD1. From germline, CDR1 is KGHDR and CDR2 SFDVKD. V trimming: 3 bases; J trimming: 0 bases; junction bases outside the gene matches: 5. This CDR3 has 17 residues.

This clonotype was found a few times. V is TRBV12-3 or TRBV12-4 and J is TRBJ1-2, with 7 nucleotides matching TRBD1. The CDR3 consists of 14 residues. The trim removed 3 bases at V and 6 bases at J, leaving 7 bases unmatched. CDR3 residues: CASSLGQRLDGYTF. DNA of the CDR3: TGTGCCAGCAGTTTGGGACAGAGGTTAGATGGCTACACCTTC.

Many counts were recorded for this clonotype. V usage is TRBV28 and J usage is TRBJ2-7, with 9 bases identical to TRBD1. This CDR3 is built from 14 residues. V lost 9 bases, J lost 3 bases, and 9 bases stayed unmatched. Per the germline V gene, CDR1 is MDHEN and CDR2 is SYDVKM. This chain's CDR3 is CASSTGGGLYEQYF. Here the CDR3 DNA reads TGTGCCAGTAGTACAGGGGGCGGGCTCTACGAGCAGTACTTC.

A few counts support this clonotype. V usage is TRBV6-1 and J usage is TRBJ2-5; 9 bases line up with TRBD1. CDR3 size: 14 residues. Germline trimming cut 10 bases from V and 5 bases from J; bases unmatched to any gene: 11. The germline gives CDR1 MNHNS, CDR2 SASEGT. CDR3 DNA: TGTGCCATCAAACAGGGGGCGCGTGTTGAGACCCAGTACTTC. Translation gives CAIKQGARVETQYF.

Turning to this clonotype: Its ends do not fully match the called genes, so a read error is possible. DNA of the CDR3: TGTGTCAGCAGCCCCCACAGGGGGGGGGGGACCCAGTACTTC. It encodes CVSSPHRGGGTQYF. This chain uses TRBV9 with TRBJ2-5; possibly TRBD1 for D (8 bases). Germline lookup yields CDR1 SGDLS and CDR2 YYNGEE. The CDR3 loop spans 14 amino acids.